These T cell receptor beta chains were read from a single sample in a study of blood T cell repertoires in COVID-19. TCRdb keeps only in-frame clones here, not all; method: immunoSEQ multiplex PCR. The sample lists 100,000 to 150,000 clones, 85% occurring once. The sample consisted of peripheral blood. The source is a man older than 75 with active or convalescent COVID-19. Each CDR3 is given without its conserved first and last residue. D genes are given only for firm matches. The size entry is marked missing in some rows and otherwise reads once, few, many or a size class.

v_gene: TRBV7-9
j_gene: TRBJ1-6
abundance: -
d_gene: TRBD1
CDR3aa: ASSDYRGPDNSPLH

v_gene: TRBV11-3
j_gene: TRBJ2-3
abundance: -
d_gene: TRBD1
CDR3aa: ASSLGQASDTQY

v_gene: TRBV18
j_gene: TRBJ1-2
abundance: -
d_gene: -
CDR3aa: ASSPVPETNYGYT

v_gene: TRBV21-1
j_gene: TRBJ1-5
abundance: -
d_gene: -
CDR3aa: ASSWRVRSSQPQH

v_gene: TRBV19
j_gene: TRBJ2-7
abundance: few
d_gene: -
CDR3aa: ASSGGSYEQY

v_gene: TRBV5-1
j_gene: TRBJ1-1
abundance: -
d_gene: TRBD1
CDR3aa: ASSRDRGTTEAF

v_gene: TRBV7-2
j_gene: TRBJ2-3
abundance: -
d_gene: -
CDR3aa: ASSFQGTDTQY

v_gene: TRBV21-1
j_gene: TRBJ2-2
abundance: -
d_gene: -
CDR3aa: ASTKRAGSYDTGELF

v_gene: TRBV4-1
j_gene: TRBJ2-3
abundance: -
d_gene: -
CDR3aa: ASSPGESSTDTQY

v_gene: TRBV7-3
j_gene: TRBJ2-5
abundance: -
d_gene: -
CDR3aa: ASSLTRWGAGRGWVETQY

v_gene: TRBV3-1/TRBV3-2
j_gene: TRBJ2-1
abundance: -
d_gene: -
CDR3aa: ASSQAPSGSEQF

v_gene: TRBV9
j_gene: TRBJ2-3
abundance: -
d_gene: TRBD2
CDR3aa: ASSVGASGGIGTDTQY

v_gene: TRBV5-1
j_gene: TRBJ2-1
abundance: -
d_gene: TRBD2
CDR3aa: ASSSTSGGLNEQF

v_gene: TRBV5-4
j_gene: TRBJ1-1
abundance: few
d_gene: -
CDR3aa: ASSAGRGANTEAF

v_gene: TRBV6-2/TRBV6-3
j_gene: TRBJ1-4
abundance: -
d_gene: -
CDR3aa: ASSWSRGRGEKLF

v_gene: TRBV29-1
j_gene: TRBJ2-7
abundance: few
d_gene: TRBD2
CDR3aa: SAESGASYEQY

v_gene: TRBV28
j_gene: TRBJ2-5
abundance: -
d_gene: -
CDR3aa: ASSPKTGYQETQY

v_gene: TRBV19
j_gene: TRBJ1-1
abundance: few
d_gene: -
CDR3aa: ASSNRDYGEAF

v_gene: TRBV7-3
j_gene: TRBJ2-1
abundance: -
d_gene: TRBD2
CDR3aa: ASSMTRTSVYNEQF

v_gene: TRBV7-9
j_gene: TRBJ2-3
abundance: -
d_gene: TRBD2
CDR3aa: ASSRLAGGPSTDTQY

v_gene: TRBV4-3
j_gene: TRBJ1-3
abundance: many
d_gene: -
CDR3aa: ASSPQQGAGNTIY

v_gene: TRBV7-9
j_gene: TRBJ2-3
abundance: few
d_gene: TRBD2
CDR3aa: ASSLGTSGSTDTQY

v_gene: TRBV5-6
j_gene: TRBJ1-2
abundance: -
d_gene: -
CDR3aa: ASSLGRGVTYGYT

v_gene: TRBV15
j_gene: TRBJ1-1
abundance: -
d_gene: TRBD1
CDR3aa: ATSRPTGVTEAF

v_gene: TRBV9
j_gene: TRBJ1-2
abundance: -
d_gene: TRBD1
CDR3aa: ASSILATGHYGYT

v_gene: TRBV7-2
j_gene: TRBJ2-7
abundance: -
d_gene: TRBD1
CDR3aa: ASSPNPGQGAYEQY

v_gene: TRBV3-1/TRBV3-2
j_gene: TRBJ1-3
abundance: -
d_gene: -
CDR3aa: ASSQGTRGGNTIY

v_gene: TRBV7-8
j_gene: TRBJ2-5
abundance: few
d_gene: -
CDR3aa: ASSYGFGFQETQY

v_gene: TRBV5-8
j_gene: TRBJ1-5
abundance: -
d_gene: TRBD1
CDR3aa: ASSPGTGTLGNQPQH

v_gene: TRBV7-9
j_gene: TRBJ1-6
abundance: -
d_gene: TRBD1
CDR3aa: ASSVDRGRSPLH

v_gene: TRBV5-6
j_gene: TRBJ1-3
abundance: -
d_gene: TRBD1
CDR3aa: ASREQGALGNTIY

v_gene: TRBV2
j_gene: TRBJ2-3
abundance: -
d_gene: TRBD1
CDR3aa: ASNRQGTIADTQY

v_gene: TRBV7-8
j_gene: TRBJ1-6
abundance: -
d_gene: -
CDR3aa: ASSPQLANSPLH

v_gene: TRBV28
j_gene: TRBJ1-1
abundance: -
d_gene: -
CDR3aa: ASSLAPWGRGTEAF

v_gene: TRBV18
j_gene: TRBJ1-3
abundance: -
d_gene: TRBD1
CDR3aa: ASSRTGDPTSGNTIY

v_gene: TRBV6-1
j_gene: TRBJ1-3
abundance: many
d_gene: -
CDR3aa: ASSERPYSGNTIY

v_gene: TRBV6-5
j_gene: TRBJ1-6
abundance: -
d_gene: TRBD1
CDR3aa: ASSYLDRGNSPLH

v_gene: TRBV4-1
j_gene: TRBJ2-7
abundance: -
d_gene: TRBD2
CDR3aa: ASSQGVAPGGQY

v_gene: TRBV6-5
j_gene: TRBJ1-2
abundance: -
d_gene: -
CDR3aa: ASSYGRADYGYT

v_gene: TRBV19
j_gene: TRBJ2-1
abundance: -
d_gene: TRBD1
CDR3aa: ASSIGRPGQRSHEQF

v_gene: TRBV9
j_gene: TRBJ1-5
abundance: -
d_gene: -
CDR3aa: ASSVDGYGNQPQH

v_gene: TRBV30
j_gene: TRBJ1-5
abundance: -
d_gene: TRBD1
CDR3aa: AWSAGQGLQPQH

v_gene: TRBV15
j_gene: TRBJ1-2
abundance: once
d_gene: -
CDR3aa: ATSGDSSLNYGYT

v_gene: TRBV9
j_gene: TRBJ1-4
abundance: -
d_gene: TRBD1
CDR3aa: ASSAPDRGPNEKLF

v_gene: TRBV5-1
j_gene: TRBJ2-1
abundance: once
d_gene: TRBD2
CDR3aa: ASSTSGGMSSYNEQF

v_gene: TRBV7-3
j_gene: TRBJ2-1
abundance: -
d_gene: TRBD2
CDR3aa: ASSSDSGGGEQF

v_gene: TRBV5-4
j_gene: TRBJ2-5
abundance: -
d_gene: TRBD1
CDR3aa: ASSRDRGHLGTQY

v_gene: TRBV6-6
j_gene: TRBJ1-2
abundance: -
d_gene: -
CDR3aa: ASSYTDYGYT

v_gene: TRBV13
j_gene: TRBJ2-4
abundance: few
d_gene: TRBD2
CDR3aa: ASSLVGGKNIQY

v_gene: TRBV6-1
j_gene: TRBJ1-1
abundance: -
d_gene: -
CDR3aa: ASSERGGLNTEAF

v_gene: TRBV7-8
j_gene: TRBJ1-2
abundance: -
d_gene: -
CDR3aa: ASSDRGRDGYT

v_gene: TRBV4-2
j_gene: TRBJ1-1
abundance: -
d_gene: -
CDR3aa: ASSQVLERGGDTEAF

v_gene: TRBV10-3
j_gene: TRBJ1-2
abundance: -
d_gene: -
CDR3aa: ASSSQGADYGYT